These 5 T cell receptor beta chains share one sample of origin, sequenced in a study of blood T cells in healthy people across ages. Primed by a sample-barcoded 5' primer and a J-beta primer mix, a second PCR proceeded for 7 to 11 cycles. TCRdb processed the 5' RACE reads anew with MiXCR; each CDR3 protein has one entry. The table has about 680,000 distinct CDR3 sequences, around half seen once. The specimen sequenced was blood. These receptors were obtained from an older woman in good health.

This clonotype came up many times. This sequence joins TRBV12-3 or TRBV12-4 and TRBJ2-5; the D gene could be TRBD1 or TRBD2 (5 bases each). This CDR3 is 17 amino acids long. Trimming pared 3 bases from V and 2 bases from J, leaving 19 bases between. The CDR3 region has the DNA TGTGCCAGCAGTTTTGCGAGGGCGGGCAGGGTGCAAGAGACCCAGTACTTC. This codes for CASSFARAGRVQETQYF.

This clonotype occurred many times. The CDR3 reads CASSYGSGSAGSYNEQFF. CDR3 bases: TGTGCCAGCAGTTACGGTAGCGGGAGTGCCGGCTCCTACAATGAGCAGTTCTTC. The chain is built from TRBV6-2 or TRBV6-3 and TRBJ2-1, with 9 bases identical to TRBD2. The CDR3 contains 18 residues. With V trimmed by 2 bases and J by 0 bases, 8 bases remained unmatched. In germline, CDR1 is MNHEY, CDR2 SVGEGT.

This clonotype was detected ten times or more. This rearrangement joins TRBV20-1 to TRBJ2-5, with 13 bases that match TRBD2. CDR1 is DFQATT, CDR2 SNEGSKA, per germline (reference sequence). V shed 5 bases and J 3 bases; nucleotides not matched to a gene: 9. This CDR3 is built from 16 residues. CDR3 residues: CSALTGLAGVEETQYF. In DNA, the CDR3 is TGCAGTGCTCTTACCGGACTAGCGGGAGTTGAAGAGACCCAGTACTTC.

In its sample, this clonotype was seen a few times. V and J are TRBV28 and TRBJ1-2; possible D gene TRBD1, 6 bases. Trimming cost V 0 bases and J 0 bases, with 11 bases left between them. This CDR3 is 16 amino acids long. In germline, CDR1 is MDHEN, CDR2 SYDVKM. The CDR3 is CASSLWTGLTNYGYTF. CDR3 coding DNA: TGTGCCAGCAGTTTATGGACAGGACTTACTAACTATGGCTACACCTTC.

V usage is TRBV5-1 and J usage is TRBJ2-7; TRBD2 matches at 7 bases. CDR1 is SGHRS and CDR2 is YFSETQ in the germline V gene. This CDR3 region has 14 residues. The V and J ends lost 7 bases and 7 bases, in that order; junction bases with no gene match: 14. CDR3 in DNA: TGCGCCAGCGGGGCGGGAGAGTCCTACAATGAGCAGTACTTC. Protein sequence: CASGAGESYNEQYF.